A selection of T cell receptor beta chains follows, all from one sample in a study of blood T cell repertoires in COVID-19. Generated by immunoSEQ multiplex PCR, the TCRdb table keeps only in-frame clones and is missing some. The profile shows some 74,000 clones, 70% to 80% of them singletons. The specimen sequenced was peripheral blood. These receptors were collected from a man in his 70s with active or convalescent COVID-19. The CDR3 runs from the conserved cysteine through the conserved F or W. Fields, in order: D gene, V gene, clone size, J gene, CDR3 protein, CDR3 DNA. D genes are given only for firm matches. Size is stated for part of the rows, as once, few or many counts, or as a class when the clone is expanded.

TRBD1	TRBV6-5	.	TRBJ1-1	CASSSQGVNTEAFF	TGTGCCAGCAGTTCACAGGGGGTGAACACTGAAGCTTTCTTT
.	TRBV15	.	TRBJ2-5	CATSRRGPGETQYF	TGTGCCACCAGCAGAAGGGGCCCTGGGGAGACCCAGTACTTC
.	TRBV5-1	.	TRBJ1-1	CASSLGAYNTEAFF	TGCGCCAGCAGCTTGGGGGCCTACAACACTGAAGCTTTCTTT
TRBD1	TRBV5-6	.	TRBJ2-7	CASSHQTGNKYEQYF	TGTGCCAGCAGCCACCAGACAGGGAACAAGTACGAGCAGTACTTC
.	TRBV18	.	TRBJ1-6	CASSPFSGSDSPLHF	TGTGCCAGCTCACCTTTTTCGGGTTCCGATTCACCCCTCCACTTT
TRBD1	TRBV5-4	.	TRBJ2-7	CASSLPTGGGYEQYF	TGTGCCAGCAGCTTGCCCACAGGGGGCGGGTACGAGCAGTACTTC
TRBD2	TRBV3-1/TRBV3-2	.	TRBJ2-7	CASSQLAGVYEQYF	TGTGCCAGCAGCCAACTAGCGGGGGTCTACGAGCAGTACTTC
.	TRBV10-2	.	TRBJ2-7	CASREGRSYEQYF	TGCGCCTCACGCGAGGGGAGGTCCTACGAGCAGTACTTC
.	TRBV15	few	TRBJ2-3	CATSRGEATDTQYF	TGTGCCACCAGCAGAGGTGAGGCCACAGATACGCAGTATTTT
.	TRBV5-1	once	TRBJ1-2	CASSLGGPSVYGYTF	TGCGCCAGCAGCTTGGGAGGCCCGTCCGTTTATGGCTACACCTTC
.	TRBV5-1	.	TRBJ1-1	CASSLEDPGVAFF	TGCGCCAGCAGCTTGGAAGATCCGGGGGTCGCTTTCTTT
TRBD2	TRBV3-1/TRBV3-2	.	TRBJ2-3	CASSQLAGGPTDTQYF	TGTGCCAGCAGCCAACTAGCGGGGGGGCCCACAGATACGCAGTATTTT
.	TRBV5-6	.	TRBJ1-2	CASSLVGRPDGYTF	TGTGCCAGCAGCTTGGTTGGGAGGCCCGATGGCTACACCTTC
.	TRBV28	.	TRBJ1-6	CASSEQNSPLHF	TGTGCCAGCAGTGAACAGAATTCACCCCTCCACTTT
TRBD1	TRBV4-2	.	TRBJ1-2	CASSQDPRTGSKAGYTF	TGTGCCAGCAGCCAAGACCCGCGGACAGGGTCGAAGGCTGGCTACACCTTC
.	TRBV21-1	.	TRBJ2-3	CASRCPGSSTDTQYF	TGTGCCAGCAGGTGCCCGGGATCGAGCACAGATACGCAGTATTTT
.	TRBV7-2	few	TRBJ1-5	CASSLRGQPQHF	TGTGCCAGCAGCTTAAGGGGTCAGCCCCAGCATTTT
.	TRBV19	few	TRBJ2-5	CASSIGQKEAQYF	TGTGCCAGTAGTATAGGACAAAAGGAGGCCCAGTACTTC
.	TRBV7-9	.	TRBJ2-7	CASSYHPPRGYEQYF	TGTGCCAGCAGCTACCATCCCCCCCGGGGCTACGAGCAGTACTTC
.	TRBV9	.	TRBJ1-6	CASSLQGDSPLHF	TGTGCCAGCAGCCTCCAAGGGGATTCACCCCTCCACTTT
.	TRBV28	.	TRBJ2-7	CASSLRGYEQYF	TGTGCCAGCAGTTTAAGAGGTTACGAGCAGTACTTC
.	TRBV2	few	TRBJ1-5	CASSELENQPQHF	TGTGCCAGCAGTGAGTTGGAGAATCAGCCCCAGCATTTT
.	TRBV5-5	.	TRBJ1-3	CASSWRINSGNTIYF	TGTGCCAGCAGCTGGAGAATCAACTCTGGAAACACCATATATTTT
.	TRBV6-5	few	TRBJ1-1	CASSYLAVNTEAFF	TGTGCCAGCAGTTATTTGGCGGTAAACACTGAAGCTTTCTTT
.	TRBV28	.	TRBJ2-6	CASHHTRTGANVLTF	TGTGCCAGCCATCATACCAGGACTGGGGCCAACGTCCTGACTTTC
TRBD1	TRBV18	.	TRBJ1-1	CASSTGTGKREAFF	TGTGCCAGCTCAACTGGGACAGGCAAGCGTGAAGCTTTCTTT
TRBD2	TRBV23-1	once	TRBJ2-7	CASSQSERGAQYEQYF	TGCGCCAGCAGTCAATCGGAGCGGGGGGCTCAGTACGAGCAGTACTTC
TRBD1	TRBV6-5	.	TRBJ1-5	CASGTAGNQPQHF	TGTGCCAGCGGGACAGCAGGCAATCAGCCCCAGCATTTT
.	TRBV3-1/TRBV3-2	.	TRBJ1-1	CASSRDILNTEAFF	TGTGCCAGCAGCCGGGACATATTGAACACTGAAGCTTTCTTT
TRBD1	TRBV11-2	.	TRBJ1-6	CASSADTGVYSPLHF	TGTGCCAGCAGCGCGGACACAGGGGTATATTCACCCCTCCACTTT
TRBD2	TRBV28	.	TRBJ2-2	CASSPPGLGWTGELFF	TGTGCCAGCAGTCCACCGGGACTAGGTTGGACCGGGGAGCTGTTTTTT
.	TRBV30	medium-sized	TRBJ2-6	CAWILAGANVLTF	TGTGCCTGGATATTGGCCGGGGCCAACGTCCTGACTTTC
TRBD2	TRBV7-3	few	TRBJ2-1	CASSLGTSGGNEQFF	TGTGCCAGCAGCTTAGGGACTAGCGGGGGCAATGAGCAGTTCTTC
.	TRBV5-4	.	TRBJ2-5	CASSLIGGEETQYF	TGTGCCAGCAGCCTAATCGGAGGGGAGGAGACCCAGTACTTC
.	TRBV12-3/TRBV12-4	few	TRBJ1-4	CASSPGWEKLFF	TGTGCCAGCAGTCCAGGATGGGAAAAACTGTTTTTT
.	TRBV11-3	.	TRBJ1-1	CASSLLGANTEAFF	TGTGCCAGCAGCTTATTGGGAGCGAACACTGAAGCTTTCTTT
.	TRBV15	.	TRBJ2-2	CATSRDRAGELFF	TGTGCCACCAGCAGAGATCGGGCCGGGGAGCTGTTTTTT
TRBD1	TRBV7-2	.	TRBJ1-2	CASSPRQGRLGYTF	TGTGCCAGCAGCCCAAGACAGGGGCGTCTCGGCTACACCTTC
TRBD1	TRBV2	.	TRBJ1-2	CASYVQGFGGYTF	TGTGCCAGCTATGTACAGGGGTTCGGTGGCTACACCTTC
.	TRBV4-1	.	TRBJ2-6	CASSQERSGSHGANVLTF	TGCGCCAGCAGCCAAGAAAGGAGCGGCTCCCATGGGGCCAACGTCCTGACTTTC
.	TRBV7-9	.	TRBJ1-4	CASSQRQGSNEKLFF	TGTGCCAGCAGTCAGAGGCAGGGATCTAATGAAAAACTGTTTTTT
.	TRBV4-1	.	TRBJ2-4	CASSPQASGLENIQYF	TGCGCCAGCAGCCCCCAAGCCTCGGGTCTGGAAAACATTCAGTACTTC
TRBD1	TRBV6-5	once	TRBJ1-6	CASRPGQGWSPLHF	TGTGCCAGCAGGCCGGGACAGGGTTGGTCACCCCTCCACTTT
TRBD1	TRBV6-5	.	TRBJ1-3	CATTAPGGLGNTIYF	TGTGCCACGACCGCTCCAGGGGGCCTTGGAAACACCATATATTTT
TRBD1	TRBV24-1	.	TRBJ2-3	CATSDSYSGTGGVGKQYF	TGTGCCACCAGTGATTCTTACTCCGGGACAGGGGGCGTTGGAAAGCAGTATTTT
TRBD1	TRBV7-6	few	TRBJ2-7	CASSLGDRGTYEQYF	TGTGCCAGCAGCTTAGGGGACAGGGGGACCTACGAGCAGTACTTC
.	TRBV3-1/TRBV3-2	.	TRBJ2-6	CASSQRSRTGANVLTF	TGTGCCAGCAGCCAACGGTCCCGCACCGGGGCCAACGTCCTGACTTTC
TRBD1	TRBV28	.	TRBJ1-2	CASTQGQNYGYTF	TGTGCCAGCACCCAGGGACAGAACTATGGCTACACCTTC
TRBD1	TRBV2	.	TRBJ2-7	CASRGDRAMDEQYF	TGTGCCAGCAGGGGGGACAGGGCAATGGACGAGCAGTACTTC
.	TRBV19	.	TRBJ1-6	CASSLLGEYNSPLHF	TGTGCCAGTAGTTTACTCGGGGAATACAATTCACCCCTCCACTTT
.	TRBV2	.	TRBJ1-1	CASSLEGRTEAFF	TGTGCCAGCAGTTTAGAGGGGAGGACTGAAGCTTTCTTT
.	TRBV12-3/TRBV12-4	few	TRBJ1-2	CASSQTGERGYTF	TGTGCCAGCAGTCAAACAGGAGAGCGCGGCTACACCTTC
.	TRBV24-1	.	TRBJ2-3	CATESGYTDTQYF	TGTGCCACCGAAAGCGGATACACAGATACGCAGTATTTT